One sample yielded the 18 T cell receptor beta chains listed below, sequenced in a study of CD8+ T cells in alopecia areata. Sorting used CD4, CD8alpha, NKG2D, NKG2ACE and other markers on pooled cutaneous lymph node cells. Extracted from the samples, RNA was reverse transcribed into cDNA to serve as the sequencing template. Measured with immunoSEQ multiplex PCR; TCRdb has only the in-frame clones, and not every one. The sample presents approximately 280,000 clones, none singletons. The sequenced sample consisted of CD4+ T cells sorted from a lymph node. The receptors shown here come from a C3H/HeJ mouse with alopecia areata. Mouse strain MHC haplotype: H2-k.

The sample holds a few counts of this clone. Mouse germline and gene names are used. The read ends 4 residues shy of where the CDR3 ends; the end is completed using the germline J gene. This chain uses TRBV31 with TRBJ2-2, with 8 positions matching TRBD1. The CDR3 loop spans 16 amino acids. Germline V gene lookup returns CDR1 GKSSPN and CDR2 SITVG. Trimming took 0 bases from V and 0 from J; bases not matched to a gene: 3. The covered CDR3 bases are TGTGCCTGGAGTCTATGGGGACAGGCAAACACCGGG. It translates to CAWSLWGQANTG. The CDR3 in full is CAWSLWGQANTGQLYF.

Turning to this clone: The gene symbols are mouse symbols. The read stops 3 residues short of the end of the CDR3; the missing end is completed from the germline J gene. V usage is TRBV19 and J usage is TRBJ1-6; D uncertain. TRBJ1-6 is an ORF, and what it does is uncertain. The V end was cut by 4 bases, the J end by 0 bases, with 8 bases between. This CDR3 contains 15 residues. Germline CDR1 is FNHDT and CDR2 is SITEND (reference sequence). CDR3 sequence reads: CASSARSSYNSPLYF. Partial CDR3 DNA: TGTGCCAGCAGTGCCAGGAGTTCCTATAATTCGCCC.

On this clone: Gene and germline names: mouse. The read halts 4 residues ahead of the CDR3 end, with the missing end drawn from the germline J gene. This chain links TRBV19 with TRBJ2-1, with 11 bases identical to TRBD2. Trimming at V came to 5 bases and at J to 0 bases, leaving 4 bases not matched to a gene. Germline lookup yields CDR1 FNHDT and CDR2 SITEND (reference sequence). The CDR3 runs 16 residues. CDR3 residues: CASRGGLGANYAEQFF. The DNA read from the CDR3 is TGTGCCAGCAGAGGGGGACTGGGGGCTAACTATGCT.

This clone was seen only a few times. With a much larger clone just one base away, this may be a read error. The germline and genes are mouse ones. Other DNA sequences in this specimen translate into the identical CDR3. The DNA read from the CDR3 is TGTGCCAGCAGTGTCGACAGGAACTCC. This translates into CASSVDRNS. The CDR3, in full, reads CASSVDRNSDYTF. The chain recombines TRBV13-3 with TRBJ1-2; maybe TRBD1 (6 bases). Read coverage stops 4 residues before the CDR3 terminus; the germline J gene supplies the remainder. V gave up 3 bases and J gave up 2 bases, with 8 bases separating them. Germline loops: CDR1 NNHDY, CDR2 SYVADS. The CDR3 consists of 13 residues.

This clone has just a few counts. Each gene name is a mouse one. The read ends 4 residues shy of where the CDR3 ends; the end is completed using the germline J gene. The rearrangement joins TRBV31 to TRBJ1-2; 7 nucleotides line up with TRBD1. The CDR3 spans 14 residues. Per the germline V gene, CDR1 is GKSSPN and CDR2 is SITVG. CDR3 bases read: TGTGCCTGGAGTCTAGTCCGACAGGGTGGC. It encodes CAWSLVRQGG. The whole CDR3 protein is CAWSLVRQGGDYTF.

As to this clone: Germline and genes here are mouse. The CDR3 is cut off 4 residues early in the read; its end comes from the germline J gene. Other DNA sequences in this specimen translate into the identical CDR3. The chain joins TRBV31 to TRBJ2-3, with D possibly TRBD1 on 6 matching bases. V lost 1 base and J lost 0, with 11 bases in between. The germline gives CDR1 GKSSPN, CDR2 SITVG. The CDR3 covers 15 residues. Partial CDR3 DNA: TGTGCCTGGAGTCCCCGGACAGCTAGTGCAGAA. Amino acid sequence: CAWSPRTASAE. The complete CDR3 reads CAWSPRTASAETLYF.

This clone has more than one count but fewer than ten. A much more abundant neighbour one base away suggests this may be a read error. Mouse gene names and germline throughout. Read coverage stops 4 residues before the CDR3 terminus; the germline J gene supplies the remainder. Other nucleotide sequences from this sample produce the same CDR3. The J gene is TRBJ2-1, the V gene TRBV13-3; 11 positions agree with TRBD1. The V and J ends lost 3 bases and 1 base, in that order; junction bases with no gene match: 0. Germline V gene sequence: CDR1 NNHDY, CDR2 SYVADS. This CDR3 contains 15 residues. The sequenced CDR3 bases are TGTGCCAGCAGTGGGGACAGGGGGAACTATGCT. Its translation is CASSGDRGNYA. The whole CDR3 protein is CASSGDRGNYAEQFF.

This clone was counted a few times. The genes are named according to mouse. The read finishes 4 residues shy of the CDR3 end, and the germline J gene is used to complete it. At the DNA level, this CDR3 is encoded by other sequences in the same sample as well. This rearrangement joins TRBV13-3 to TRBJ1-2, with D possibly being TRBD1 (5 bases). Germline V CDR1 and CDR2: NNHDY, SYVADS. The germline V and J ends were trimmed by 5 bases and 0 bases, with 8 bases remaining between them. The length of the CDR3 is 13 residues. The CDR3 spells CASRQGANSDYTF. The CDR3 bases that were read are TGTGCCAGCAGGCAGGGAGCAAACTCC.

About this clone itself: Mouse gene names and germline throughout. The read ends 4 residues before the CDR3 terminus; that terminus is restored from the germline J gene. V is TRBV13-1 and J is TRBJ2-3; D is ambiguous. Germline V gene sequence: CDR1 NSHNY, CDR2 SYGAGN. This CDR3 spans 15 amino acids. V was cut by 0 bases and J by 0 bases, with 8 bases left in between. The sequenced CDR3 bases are TGTGCCAGCAGTGATGGGCCAGGTAGTGCAGAA. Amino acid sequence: CASSDGPGSAE. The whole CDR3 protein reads CASSDGPGSAETLYF.

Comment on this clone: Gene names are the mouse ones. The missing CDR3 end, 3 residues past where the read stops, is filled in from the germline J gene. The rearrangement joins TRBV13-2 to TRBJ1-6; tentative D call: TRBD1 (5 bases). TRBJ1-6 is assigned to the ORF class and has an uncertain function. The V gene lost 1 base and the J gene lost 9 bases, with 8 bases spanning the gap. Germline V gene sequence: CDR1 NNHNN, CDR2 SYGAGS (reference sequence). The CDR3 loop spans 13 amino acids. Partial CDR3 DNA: TGTGCCAGCGGTGATTGGGGGGGTTCGCCC. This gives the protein CASGDWGGSP. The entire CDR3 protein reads CASGDWGGSPLYF.

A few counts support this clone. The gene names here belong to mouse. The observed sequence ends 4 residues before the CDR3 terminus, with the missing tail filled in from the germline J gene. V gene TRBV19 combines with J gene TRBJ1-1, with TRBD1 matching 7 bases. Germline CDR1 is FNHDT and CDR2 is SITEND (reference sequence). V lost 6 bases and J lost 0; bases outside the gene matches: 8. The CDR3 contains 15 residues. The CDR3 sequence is CASTPRQGANTEVFF. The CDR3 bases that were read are TGTGCCAGCACCCCTCGACAGGGTGCAAACACA.

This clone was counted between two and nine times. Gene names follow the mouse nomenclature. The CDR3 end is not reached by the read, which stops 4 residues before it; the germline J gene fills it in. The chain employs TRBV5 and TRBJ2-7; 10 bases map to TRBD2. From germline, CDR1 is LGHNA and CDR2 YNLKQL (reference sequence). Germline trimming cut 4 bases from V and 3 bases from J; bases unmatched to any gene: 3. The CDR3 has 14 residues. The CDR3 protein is CASSRGTGDYEQYF. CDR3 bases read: TGTGCCAGCAGCCGTGGGACTGGGGACTAT.

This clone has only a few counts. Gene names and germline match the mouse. The sequenced part of the CDR3 DNA is TGTGCCAGCAGTATTTGGACAGGGAACACCGGG. The encoded protein is CASSIWTGNTG. The whole CDR3 protein is CASSIWTGNTGQLYF. The chain has TRBV19 and TRBJ2-2, with TRBD1 matching over 8 bases. The read comes to an end 4 residues before the CDR3 does, leaving the germline J gene to fill in the end. This CDR3 comprises 15 residues. V trimming: 2 bases; J trimming: 2 bases; junction bases outside the gene matches: 2. Germline loops: CDR1 FNHDT, CDR2 SITEND (reference sequence).

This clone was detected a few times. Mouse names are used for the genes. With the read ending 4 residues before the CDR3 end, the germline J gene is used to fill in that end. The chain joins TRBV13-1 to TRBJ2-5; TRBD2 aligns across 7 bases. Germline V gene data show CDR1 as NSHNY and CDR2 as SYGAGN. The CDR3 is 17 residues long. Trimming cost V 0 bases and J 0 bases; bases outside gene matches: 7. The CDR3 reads CASSDDGTVFNQDTQYF. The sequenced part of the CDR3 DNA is TGTGCCAGCAGTGATGACGGGACTGTCTTTAACCAAGAC.

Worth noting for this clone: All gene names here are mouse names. CDR3 residues: CTCSAHLSSQNTLYF. Incomplete CDR3 DNA: TGCACCTGCAGTGCGCATCTGAGTAGTCAAAAC. The chain links TRBV1 to TRBJ2-4; D gene unclear. The read gets to within 4 residues of the CDR3 end, and the germline J gene fills in the rest. V was trimmed by 3 bases and J by 0 bases, leaving 10 bases between them. Germline CDR1 NSQYPW, CDR2 LRSPGD (reference sequence). The CDR3 covers 15 residues.

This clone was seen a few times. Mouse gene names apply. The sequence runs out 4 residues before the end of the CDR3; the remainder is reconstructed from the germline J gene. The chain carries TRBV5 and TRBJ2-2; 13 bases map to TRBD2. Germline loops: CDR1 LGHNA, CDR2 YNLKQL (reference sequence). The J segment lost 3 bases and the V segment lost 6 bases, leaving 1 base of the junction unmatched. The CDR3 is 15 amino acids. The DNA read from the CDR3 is TGTGCCAGCAGAGGGACTGGGGGGGACACCGGG. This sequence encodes CASRGTGGDTG. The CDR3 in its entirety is CASRGTGGDTGQLYF.

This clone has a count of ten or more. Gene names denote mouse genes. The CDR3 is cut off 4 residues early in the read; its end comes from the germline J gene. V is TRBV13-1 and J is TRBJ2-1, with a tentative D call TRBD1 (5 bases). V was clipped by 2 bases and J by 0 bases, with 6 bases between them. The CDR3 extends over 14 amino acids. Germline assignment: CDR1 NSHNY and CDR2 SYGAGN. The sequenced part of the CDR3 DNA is TGTGCCAGCAGTGACAGGGTTAACTATGCT. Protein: CASSDRVNYA. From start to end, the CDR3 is CASSDRVNYAEQFF.

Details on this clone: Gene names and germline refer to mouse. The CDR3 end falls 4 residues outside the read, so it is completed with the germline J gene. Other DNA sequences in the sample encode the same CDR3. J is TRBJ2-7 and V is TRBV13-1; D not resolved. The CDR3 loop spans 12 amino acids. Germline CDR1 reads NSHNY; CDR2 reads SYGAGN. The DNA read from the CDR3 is TGTGCCAGCAGTGATGCCAGGTAT. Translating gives CASSDARY. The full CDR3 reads CASSDARYEQYF.